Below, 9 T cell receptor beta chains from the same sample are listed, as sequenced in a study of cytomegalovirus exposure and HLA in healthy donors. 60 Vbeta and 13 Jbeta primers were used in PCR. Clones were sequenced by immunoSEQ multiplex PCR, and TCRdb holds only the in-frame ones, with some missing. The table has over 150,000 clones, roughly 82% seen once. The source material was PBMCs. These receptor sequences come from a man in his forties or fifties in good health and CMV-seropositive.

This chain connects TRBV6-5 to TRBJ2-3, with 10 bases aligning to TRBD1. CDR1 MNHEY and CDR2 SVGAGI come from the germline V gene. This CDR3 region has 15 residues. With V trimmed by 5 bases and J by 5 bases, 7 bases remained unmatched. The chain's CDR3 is CASSNDRGRGDTQYF. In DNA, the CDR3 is TGTGCCAGCAGTAACGACAGGGGGCGCGGAGATACGCAGTATTTT.

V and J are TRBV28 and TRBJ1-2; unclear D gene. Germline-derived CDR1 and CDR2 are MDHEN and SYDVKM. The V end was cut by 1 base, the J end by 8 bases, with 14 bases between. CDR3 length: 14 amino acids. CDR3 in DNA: TGTGCCAGCAGTTTATCCTTCCAAGGTAGCGGCTACACCTTC. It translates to CASSLSFQGSGYTF.

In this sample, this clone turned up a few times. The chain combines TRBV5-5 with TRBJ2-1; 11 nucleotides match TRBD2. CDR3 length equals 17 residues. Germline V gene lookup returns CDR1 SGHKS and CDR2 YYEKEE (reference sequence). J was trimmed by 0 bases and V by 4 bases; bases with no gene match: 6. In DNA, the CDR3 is TGTGCCAGCAGCACCCGTAGCGGGGGGGACTCCTACAATGAGCAGTTCTTC. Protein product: CASSTRSGGDSYNEQFF.

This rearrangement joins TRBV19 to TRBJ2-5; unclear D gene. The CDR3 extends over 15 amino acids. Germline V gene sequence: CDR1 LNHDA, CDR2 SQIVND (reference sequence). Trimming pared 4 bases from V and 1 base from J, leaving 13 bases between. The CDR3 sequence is CASSRTGRGQETQYF. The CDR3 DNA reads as TGTGCCAGTAGTAGAACGGGTCGAGGCCAAGAGACCCAGTACTTC.

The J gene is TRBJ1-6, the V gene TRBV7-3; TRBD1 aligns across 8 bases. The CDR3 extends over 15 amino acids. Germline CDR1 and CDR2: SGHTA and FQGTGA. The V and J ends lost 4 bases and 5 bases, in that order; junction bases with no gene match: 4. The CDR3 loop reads CASSSGTGDNSPLHF. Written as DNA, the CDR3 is TGTGCCAGCAGCTCAGGGACAGGAGATAATTCACCCCTCCACTTT.

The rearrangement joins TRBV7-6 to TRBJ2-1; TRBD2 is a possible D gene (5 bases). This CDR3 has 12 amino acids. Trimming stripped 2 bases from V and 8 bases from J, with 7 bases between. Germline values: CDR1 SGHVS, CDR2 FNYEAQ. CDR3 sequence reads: CASSLYGDEQFF. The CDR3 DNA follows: TGTGCCAGCAGCTTATACGGGGATGAGCAGTTCTTC.

The CDR3 spells CASSLPGLPPRETQYF. The CDR3 nucleotides are TGTGCCAGCAGCCTCCCGGGACTACCTCCCCGAGAGACCCAGTACTTC. The rearrangement joins TRBV5-5 to TRBJ2-5, with 7 positions matching TRBD2. Per germline, CDR1 SGHKS and CDR2 YYEKEE (reference sequence). The trim removed 4 bases at V and 4 bases at J, leaving 13 bases unmatched. This CDR3 is 16 amino acids long.

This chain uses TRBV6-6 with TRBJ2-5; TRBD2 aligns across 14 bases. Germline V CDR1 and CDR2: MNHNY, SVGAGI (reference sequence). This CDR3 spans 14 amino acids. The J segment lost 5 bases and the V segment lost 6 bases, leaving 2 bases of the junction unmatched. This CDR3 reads CASRGLAGDETQYF. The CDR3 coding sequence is TGTGCCAGCAGGGGACTAGCGGGGGATGAGACCCAGTACTTC.

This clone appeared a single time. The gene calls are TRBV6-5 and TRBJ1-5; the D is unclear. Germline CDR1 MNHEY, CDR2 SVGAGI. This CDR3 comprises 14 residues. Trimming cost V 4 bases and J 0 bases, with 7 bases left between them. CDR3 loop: CASSLQYSNQPQHF. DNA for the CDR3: TGTGCCAGCAGTTTACAGTATAGCAATCAGCCCCAGCATTTT.